This TCR beta chain is from a study of shared clonotypes between healthy human individuals. About the study: CD4 naive cells filled three plates per donor, CD4 memory three, CD8 naive two and CD8 memory one. Overall study findings and caveats: The generation probabilities recorded for non-shared clonotypes fell below those of clonotypes shared by all four donors.

Naivety among CD8 cells was defined by CD45RO negativity and positive CCR7 selection, thereby excluding terminally differentiated effector memory CD45RA+ cells. Points on this clone: Its antigen is not known. Other DNA sequences within the sample encode an identical CDR3.

The assay was immunoSEQ multiplex PCR, and TCRdb's table has in-frame clones only and misses some. The sample has roughly 1,800,000 clones, about 95% seen once; the top ten hold 0.9% to 1.5%. CDR1 is SGDLS, CDR2 YYNGEE, per germline. This CDR3 region has 13 residues. V lost 3 bases, J lost 6 bases, and 3 bases stayed unmatched. Sequenced sample: naive CD8+ T cells sorted from blood. The chain links TRBV9 to TRBJ2-3; 8 bases are shared with TRBD2. The receptor was derived from a man aged 18 to 29 in good health. The CDR3 nucleotides read TGTGCCAGCAGCGCCGGGGGGGCCGATACGCAGTATTTT. Its translation is CASSAGGADTQYF.